This T cell receptor beta chain was recorded in a study of circulating and synovial CD4+ cells in juvenile arthritis. J lost 6 bases, V lost 5 bases, and 13 bases had no gene match. The CDR3 is 15 amino acids. The germline gives CDR1 SGHRS, CDR2 YFSETQ. The table lists this clone with a count of one. As yet, its antigen is unknown. Produced via immunoSEQ multiplex PCR; TCRdb's table is partial and in-frame only. The repertoire holds under 40,000 clones, with 93% as singletons. The study, taken as a whole, reports: Compared with bulk blood, circulating pathogenic-like lymphocytes shared substantially more CDR3 sequences with synovial T cells. Deeper sequencing increased measured overlap with synovial clonotypes.

The receptor was derived from a human donor with juvenile idiopathic arthritis. This chain connects TRBV5-1 to TRBJ1-1; 7 bases map to TRBD1. Material for sequencing was CD4+ T cells from blood. In DNA, the CDR3 is TGCGCCAGCAGGGGGAACAGGGGTGGAAACTCTGAAGCTTTCTTT. It encodes CASRGNRGGNSEAFF.